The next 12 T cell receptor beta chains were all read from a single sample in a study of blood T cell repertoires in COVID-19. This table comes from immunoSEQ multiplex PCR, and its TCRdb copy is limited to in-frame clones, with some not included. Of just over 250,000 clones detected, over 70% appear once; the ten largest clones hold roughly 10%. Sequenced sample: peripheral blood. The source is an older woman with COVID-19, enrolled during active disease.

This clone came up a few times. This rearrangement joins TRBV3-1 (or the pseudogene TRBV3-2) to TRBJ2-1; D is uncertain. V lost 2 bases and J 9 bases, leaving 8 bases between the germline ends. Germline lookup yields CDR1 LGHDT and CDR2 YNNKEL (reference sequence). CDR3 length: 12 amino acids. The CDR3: CASSQSYSEQFF. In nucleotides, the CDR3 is TGTGCCAGCAGCCAATCCTATAGTGAGCAGTTCTTC.

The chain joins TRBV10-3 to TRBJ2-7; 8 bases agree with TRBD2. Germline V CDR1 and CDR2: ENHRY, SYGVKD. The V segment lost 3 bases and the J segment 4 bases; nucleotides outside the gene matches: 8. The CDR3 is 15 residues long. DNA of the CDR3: TGTGCCATCAGTGAACATGGGACTAGTAGTTACGAGCAGTACTTC. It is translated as CAISEHGTSSYEQYF.

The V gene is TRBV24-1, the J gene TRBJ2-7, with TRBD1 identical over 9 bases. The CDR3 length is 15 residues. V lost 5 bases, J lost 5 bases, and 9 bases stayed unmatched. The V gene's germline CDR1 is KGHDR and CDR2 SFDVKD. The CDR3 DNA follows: TGTGCCACCAGTGCTCAGGGACAGGGTCGCGACGAGCAGTACTTC. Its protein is CATSAQGQGRDEQYF.

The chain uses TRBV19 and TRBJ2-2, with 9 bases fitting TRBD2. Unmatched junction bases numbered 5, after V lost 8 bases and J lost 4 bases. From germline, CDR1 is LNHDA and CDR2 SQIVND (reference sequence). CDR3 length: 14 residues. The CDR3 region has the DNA TGTGCCAGTTTAGGACTAGCGCCCACCGGGGAGCTGTTTTTT. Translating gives CASLGLAPTGELFF.

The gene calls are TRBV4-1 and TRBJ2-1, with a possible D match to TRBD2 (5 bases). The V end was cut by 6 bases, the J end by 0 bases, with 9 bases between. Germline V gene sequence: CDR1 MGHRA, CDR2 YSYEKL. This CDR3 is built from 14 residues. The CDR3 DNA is TGCGCCAGCAGAATCGGGGACTCCTACAATGAGCAGTTCTTC. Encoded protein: CASRIGDSYNEQFF.

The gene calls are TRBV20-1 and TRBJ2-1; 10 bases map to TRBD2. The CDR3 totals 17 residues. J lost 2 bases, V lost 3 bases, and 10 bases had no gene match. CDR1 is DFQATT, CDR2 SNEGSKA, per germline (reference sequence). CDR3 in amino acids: CSASDSLAGVTYNEQFF. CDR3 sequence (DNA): TGCAGTGCTAGTGACTCCCTAGCGGGAGTAACCTACAATGAGCAGTTCTTC.

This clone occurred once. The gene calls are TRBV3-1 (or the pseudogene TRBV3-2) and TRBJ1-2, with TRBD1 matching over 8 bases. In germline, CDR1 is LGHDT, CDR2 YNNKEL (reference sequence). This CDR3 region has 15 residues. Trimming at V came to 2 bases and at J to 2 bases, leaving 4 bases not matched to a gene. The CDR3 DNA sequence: TGTGCCAGCAGCCAACTTGGACAGGGAAACTATGGCTACACCTTC. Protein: CASSQLGQGNYGYTF.

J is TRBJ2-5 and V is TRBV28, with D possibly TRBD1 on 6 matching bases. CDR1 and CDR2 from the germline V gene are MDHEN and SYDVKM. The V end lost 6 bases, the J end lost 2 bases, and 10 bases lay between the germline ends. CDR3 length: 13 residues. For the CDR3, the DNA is TGTGCCAGCAGCCGGACAGTTCAAGAGACCCAGTACTTC. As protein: CASSRTVQETQYF.

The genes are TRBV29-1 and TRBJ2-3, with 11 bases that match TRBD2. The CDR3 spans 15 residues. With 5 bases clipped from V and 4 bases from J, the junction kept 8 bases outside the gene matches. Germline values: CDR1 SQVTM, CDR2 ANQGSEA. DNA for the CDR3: TGCAGCGTTAGATCTTTGACTAGCGGGGCAGATACGCAGTATTTT. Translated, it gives CSVRSLTSGADTQYF.

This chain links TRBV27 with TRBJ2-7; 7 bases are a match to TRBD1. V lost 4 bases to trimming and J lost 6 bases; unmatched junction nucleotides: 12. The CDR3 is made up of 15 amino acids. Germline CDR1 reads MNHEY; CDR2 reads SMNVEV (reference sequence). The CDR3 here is CASSSPGQRIGEQYF. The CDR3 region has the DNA TGTGCCAGCAGTTCCCCGGGACAGCGGATCGGCGAGCAGTACTTC.

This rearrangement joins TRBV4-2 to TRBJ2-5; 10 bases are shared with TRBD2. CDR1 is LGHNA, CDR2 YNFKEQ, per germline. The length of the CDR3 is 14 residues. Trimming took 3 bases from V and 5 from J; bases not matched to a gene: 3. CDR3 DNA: TGTGCCAGCAGCCAGAGCGGGAGGGGTGAGACCCAGTACTTC. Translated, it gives CASSQSGRGETQYF.

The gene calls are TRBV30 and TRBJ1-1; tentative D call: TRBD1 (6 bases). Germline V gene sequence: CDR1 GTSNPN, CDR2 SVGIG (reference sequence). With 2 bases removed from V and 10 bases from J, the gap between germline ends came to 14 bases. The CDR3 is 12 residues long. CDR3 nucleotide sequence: TGTGCCTGGAGTCTTTCGGGACACCGAGCTTTCTTT. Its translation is CAWSLSGHRAFF.